This TCR beta chain appears in the sequencing data of a study of T cells after yellow fever vaccination. Overall study: SMART-Seq v4 Ultra Low Input handled preparation of low-cell-number fractions.

TCR cDNA, made by 5'RACE template switching, carried an added universal primer site and UMIs. Using its own MiXCR run on the 5' RACE reads, TCRdb lists one record per CDR3 protein. The sample holds 150,000 to 200,000 distinct CDR3 sequences, roughly 8.8% seen once. In this sample, this clonotype turned up many times. Antigen specificity is unknown. Study conclusions and caveats: A faster peak, day 5 versus 15, was reached by the weaker secondary response. The study re-detected most primary-vaccination clones after the booster (nearly 97% CD4, roughly 88% CD8).

The CDR3 sequence is 12 residues long. V shed 1 base and J shed 1 base, with 3 bases lying between them. Germline CDR1 is SGHKS and CDR2 is YYEKEE (reference sequence). The receptor was isolated from a man aged 18 to 30 who received the YFV17D yellow fever vaccine. The source material was CD8+ T cells sorted from PBMCs, sampled 45 days after the yellow fever booster vaccination. The V call is TRBV5-5, the J call TRBJ2-7; no reliable D call. The CDR3 sequence: CASSLRSYEQYF. CDR3 bases: TGTGCCAGCAGCTTGAGGTCCTACGAGCAGTACTTC.